The next 30 T cell receptor beta chains were all read from a single sample in a study of cytomegalovirus exposure and HLA in healthy donors. The PCR was carried out with 60 Vbeta primers and 13 Jbeta primers. Clones were read by immunoSEQ multiplex PCR, and TCRdb kept only the in-frame ones, dropping some. The data show about 200,000 clones, over 75% seen once. Sequencing used PBMCs. These receptors came from a woman aged 25-40 years in good health and CMV-seronegative.

As DNA, the CDR3 is TGTGCCAGCAGCCGCACAGGCTACGAGCAGTACTTC. Protein: CASSRTGYEQYF. The J gene is TRBJ2-7, the V gene TRBV4-2; tentative D call: TRBD1 (5 bases). Germline assignment: CDR1 LGHNA and CDR2 YNFKEQ. The length of the CDR3 is 12 residues. V was clipped by 4 bases and J by 3 bases, with 7 bases between them.

The chain is built from TRBV6-4 and TRBJ1-1; D gene unclear. CDR3 length equals 12 residues. In germline, CDR1 is MRHNA, CDR2 SNTAGT. V lost 2 bases, J lost 11 bases, and 12 bases lay in between. CDR3 amino acids: CASSDTGTKAFF. Here the CDR3 DNA reads TGTGCCAGCAGTGACACCGGCACTAAGGCTTTCTTT.

V usage is TRBV28 and J usage is TRBJ2-7, with no clear D. Trimming pared 4 bases from V and 4 bases from J, leaving 8 bases between. The germline V gene encodes CDR1 MDHEN and CDR2 SYDVKM. CDR3 length: 12 residues. The CDR3 DNA sequence: TGTGCCAGCAGTTACGCGTCTTACGAGCAGTACTTC. Translated, it gives CASSYASYEQYF.

CDR3 region: CASSQEGSYMNTEAFF. Here the CDR3 DNA reads TGCGCCAGCAGCCAAGAAGGTAGCTACATGAACACTGAAGCTTTCTTT. The V and J genes are TRBV4-1 and TRBJ1-1; D is undetermined. Trimming took 0 bases from V and 0 from J, leaving 11 bases between them. The CDR3 loop spans 16 amino acids. Germline CDR1 and CDR2: MGHRA and YSYEKL.

The chain is built from TRBV7-8 and TRBJ1-6; the match to TRBD1 covers 8 bases. With 5 bases clipped from V and 2 bases from J, the junction kept 11 bases outside the gene matches. CDR3 length: 18 residues. Germline CDR1 reads SGHVS; CDR2 reads FQNEAQ. The CDR3 spells CASSPDRGSHPYNSPLHF. In nucleotides, the CDR3 is TGTGCCAGCAGCCCAGACAGGGGTAGCCACCCCTATAATTCACCCCTCCACTTT.

V is TRBV9 and J is TRBJ2-2; 7 bases fit TRBD1. In germline, CDR1 is SGDLS, CDR2 YYNGEE. V lost 4 bases, J lost 0 bases, and 6 bases stayed unmatched. The CDR3 has 16 residues. The CDR3 loop is CASSTTGAANTGELFF. The CDR3 nucleotides read TGTGCCAGCAGCACAACAGGGGCCGCGAACACCGGGGAGCTGTTTTTT.

The chain employs TRBV18 and TRBJ2-5; 9 bases fit TRBD1. Germline V gene data show CDR1 as KGHSH and CDR2 as LQKENI. This CDR3 contains 15 residues. V was clipped by 4 bases and J by 1 base; unmatched bases: 4. The CDR3 DNA reads as TGTGCCAGCTCACGATCGACAGGGGGCCAAGAGACCCAGTACTTC. This translates into CASSRSTGGQETQYF.

The chain joins TRBV10-1 to TRBJ2-5; the D gene is possibly TRBD1 (6 bases). This CDR3 has 16 residues. V was clipped by 5 bases and J by 3 bases, with 19 bases between them. Germline assignment: CDR1 WNHNN and CDR2 SYGVQD (reference sequence). This chain's CDR3 is CASSFTWSGDEETQYF. In DNA, the CDR3 is TGCGCCAGCAGTTTCACCTGGTCAGGGGATGAAGAGACCCAGTACTTC.

The CDR3 sequence: CANGGSGDNEQFF. The CDR3, as DNA: TGTGCCAACGGAGGTAGCGGAGACAATGAGCAGTTCTTC. The rearrangement links TRBV10-3 to TRBJ2-1; weak D call: TRBD2 (6 bases). V was pared by 10 bases and J by 5 bases, with 15 bases between. Germline V gene data show CDR1 as ENHRY and CDR2 as SYGVKD. The length of the CDR3 is 13 residues.

V usage is TRBV27 and J usage is TRBJ2-5; tentatively, D is TRBD1 (5 bases). The V gene's germline CDR1 is MNHEY and CDR2 SMNVEV (reference sequence). The CDR3 consists of 14 residues. Trimming stripped 3 bases from V and 2 bases from J, with 10 bases between. CDR3 coding DNA: TGTGCCAGCAGTTTTTTAGGGGATCAAGAGACCCAGTACTTC. This translates into CASSFLGDQETQYF.

The chain links TRBV7-6 to TRBJ2-1, with unresolved D. Germline V CDR1 and CDR2: SGHVS, FNYEAQ. CDR3 length equals 14 residues. V was clipped by 3 bases and J by 6 bases, with 12 bases between them. The CDR3 DNA follows: TGTGCCAGCAGCTTGTACGGGTCTCCCAATGAGCAGTTCTTC. Its protein product is CASSLYGSPNEQFF.

V usage is TRBV5-8 and J usage is TRBJ2-1; 9 positions agree with TRBD2. The V gene end was trimmed by 2 bases and the J gene end by 4 bases; junction bases not matched to a gene: 4. The CDR3 loop spans 15 amino acids. Germline V gene lookup returns CDR1 SGHTS and CDR2 YDEGEE. CDR3: CASSFGTSSYNEQFF. In nucleotides, the CDR3 is TGTGCCAGCAGCTTCGGGACTAGCAGTTACAATGAGCAGTTCTTC.

This clone was found a few times. The chain combines TRBV9 with TRBJ2-3; possible D gene TRBD2, 5 bases. There are 14 residues in the CDR3. Trimming cost V 0 bases and J 4 bases, with 9 bases left between them. Germline CDR1 reads SGDLS; CDR2 reads YYNGEE. DNA for the CDR3: TGTGCCAGCAGCGTAGTTAGCGCGCCAGATACGCAGTATTTT. This encodes CASSVVSAPDTQYF.

The chain is built from TRBV7-3 and TRBJ1-1; maybe TRBD1 (6 bases). Trimming left V 5 bases short and J 11 bases short, with 18 bases between. This CDR3 region has 13 residues. Germline-derived CDR1 and CDR2 are SGHTA and FQGTGA. The CDR3 reads CASSATQGKRAFF. In nucleotides, the CDR3 is TGTGCCAGCAGCGCAACACAGGGTAAGCGGGCTTTCTTT.

V is TRBV7-9 and J is TRBJ2-2; weak D call: TRBD1 (5 bases). V was pared by 5 bases and J by 6 bases, with 16 bases between. This CDR3 is 15 amino acids long. Germline CDR1 is SEHNR and CDR2 is FQNEAQ (reference sequence). The CDR3 region is CASSPRQRGAGELFF. CDR3 bases: TGTGCCAGCAGCCCCCGACAGCGTGGAGCCGGGGAGCTGTTTTTT.

The J gene is TRBJ1-5, the V gene TRBV28, with D uncertain. From germline, CDR1 is MDHEN and CDR2 SYDVKM. The CDR3 has 13 residues. Deletions cut 8 bases from V and 3 bases from J, with 11 bases between. CDR3: CASRRQINQPQHF. CDR3 sequence (DNA): TGTGCCAGCCGCCGACAAATCAATCAGCCCCAGCATTTT.

V and J are TRBV28 and TRBJ1-1; perhaps TRBD1 as D (6 bases). CDR1 and CDR2 (germline): MDHEN, SYDVKM. CDR3 length: 19 residues. With 6 bases removed from V and 0 bases from J, the gap between germline ends came to 26 bases. The CDR3 DNA reads TGTGCCAGCAGACCCTACCTCCTAAACTTCGGGACATTGAACACTGAAGCTTTCTTT. Protein: CASRPYLLNFGTLNTEAFF.

The rearrangement joins TRBV21-1 to TRBJ2-3; TRBD2, the table's D call, was not compared with the DNA. TRBV21-1 is given as a pseudogene. This CDR3 contains 15 residues. The CDR3 bases are TGTGCCACCGGAGGGAGCGGGAGGGCCACAGATACGCAGTATTTT. Amino acid sequence: CATGGSGRATDTQYF.

The chain joins TRBV6-5 to TRBJ2-1; possibly TRBD1 for D (5 bases). This CDR3 has 14 residues. V was trimmed by 5 bases and J by 0 bases, leaving 8 bases between them. The V gene's germline CDR1 is MNHEY and CDR2 SVGAGI. This chain's CDR3 is CASSRQTSYNEQFF. In DNA, the CDR3 is TGTGCCAGCAGTCGACAGACCTCCTACAATGAGCAGTTCTTC.

This rearrangement joins TRBV2 to TRBJ2-5, with 7 bases aligning to TRBD1. From germline, CDR1 is SNHLY and CDR2 FYNNEI. V lost 6 bases and J lost 2; bases outside the gene matches: 9. The CDR3 length is 15 residues. In nucleotides, the CDR3 is TGTGCCAGCAGAGCCCAATCGACAGGGCAAGAGACCCAGTACTTC. The encoded protein is CASRAQSTGQETQYF.

This chain links TRBV30 with TRBJ1-2, with a possible D match to TRBD1 (6 bases). The CDR3 totals 17 residues. Trimming took 0 bases from V and 4 from J, leaving 21 bases between them. Per germline, CDR1 GTSNPN and CDR2 SVGIG (reference sequence). The CDR3 protein is CAWSVGPGDYRGYGYTF. CDR3 sequence (DNA): TGTGCCTGGAGTGTTGGGCCAGGGGACTATAGGGGCTATGGCTACACCTTC.

CDR3 region: CASNLPGLAGGNEQFF. The CDR3 coding sequence is TGTGCCAGCAATTTACCCGGACTAGCGGGGGGCAATGAGCAGTTCTTC. The rearrangement uses TRBV2 and TRBJ2-1, with TRBD2 identical over 14 bases. The trim removed 7 bases at V and 6 bases at J, leaving 8 bases unmatched. The CDR3 is 16 residues long. CDR1 and CDR2 (germline): SNHLY, FYNNEI. Supplemented by reference TRBV2 and TRBJ2-1, the full variable domain reads EPEVTQTPSHQVTQMGQEVILRCVPISNHLYFYWYRQILGQKVEFLVSFYNNEISEKSEIFDDQFSVERPDGSNFTLKIRSTKLEDSAMYFCASNLPGLAGGNEQFFGPGTRLTVL.

This clone appeared a few times. Here the CDR3 reads CATSRDGLAGFGYEQYF. In nucleotides, the CDR3 is TGTGCCACCAGCAGAGATGGACTAGCGGGATTTGGCTACGAGCAGTACTTC. The chain uses TRBV15 and TRBJ2-7, with 12 nucleotides matching TRBD2. The CDR3 consists of 17 residues. With 0 bases clipped from V and 3 bases from J, the junction kept 6 bases outside the gene matches. Per the germline V gene, CDR1 is LNHNV and CDR2 is YYDKDF (reference sequence).

This clone was picked up one time. The rearrangement links TRBV5-8 to TRBJ2-7, with TRBD2 as a possible D gene (7 bases). Germline CDR1 reads SGHTS; CDR2 reads YDEGEE. V shed 0 bases and J shed 2 bases, with 24 bases lying between them. The CDR3 covers 19 residues. CDR3 in amino acids: CASSLVLGNVGRGPYEQYF. CDR3 nucleotide sequence: TGTGCCAGCAGCTTGGTTTTGGGCAACGTTGGGCGGGGGCCCTACGAGCAGTACTTC.

This chain uses TRBV5-1 with TRBJ2-7; 8 bases agree with TRBD2. The CDR3 consists of 15 residues. Germline V CDR1 and CDR2: SGHRS, YFSETQ. V shed 4 bases, J shed 7 bases, and the junction held 13 bases outside the gene matches. CDR3 residues: CASSGRSGVLGEQYF. CDR3 DNA: TGCGCCAGCAGCGGGCGTAGCGGGGTCCTGGGAGAGCAGTACTTC.

The CDR3 here is CASSFNRFLSGGSGNTIYF. In nucleotides, the CDR3 is TGTGCCAGCAGCTTTAATCGATTCTTGTCAGGGGGCTCTGGAAACACCATATATTTT. V is TRBV13 and J is TRBJ1-3; 7 bases are shared with TRBD1. This CDR3 is built from 19 residues. Per the germline V gene, CDR1 is PRHDT and CDR2 is FYEKMQ (reference sequence). V shed 3 bases and J 0 bases; nucleotides not matched to a gene: 14.

The chain links TRBV5-1 to TRBJ2-5, with 8 bases lining up with TRBD1. Germline V gene data show CDR1 as SGHRS and CDR2 as YFSETQ. The CDR3 is 16 amino acids. Trimming cost V 2 bases and J 2 bases; bases outside gene matches: 8. CDR3 in amino acids: CASSLGTGRRQETQYF. The CDR3 bases are TGCGCCAGCAGCTTAGGGACAGGTCGAAGGCAAGAGACCCAGTACTTC.

This chain connects TRBV7-8 to TRBJ1-1; D unclear. Germline V lookup: CDR1 SGHVS, CDR2 FQNEAQ. The CDR3 is made up of 11 amino acids. Deletions cut 0 bases from V and 12 bases from J, with 8 bases between. Here the CDR3 DNA reads TGTGCCAGCAGCTTAGCGGCAGTAACTTTCTTT. Translated: CASSLAAVTFF.

The chain links TRBV9 to TRBJ1-4; weak D call: TRBD1 (6 bases). The CDR3 spans 16 residues. Trimming pared 4 bases from V and 6 bases from J, leaving 19 bases between. CDR1 SGDLS and CDR2 YYNGEE come from the germline V gene. The CDR3 loop reads CASSPNRGGAYEKLFF. The CDR3 DNA follows: TGTGCCAGCAGCCCGAACCGGGGGGGGGCCTATGAAAAACTGTTTTTT.

J is TRBJ1-5 and V is TRBV19; a weak D match, TRBD1 (5 bases). The CDR3 length is 16 residues. Germline V gives CDR1 LNHDA, CDR2 SQIVND (reference sequence). Trimming stripped 7 bases from V and 1 base from J, with 17 bases between. The CDR3 region has the DNA TGTGCCAGTACTCCCTCGGGGGGTGGCAGCAATCAGCCCCAGCATTTT. This encodes CASTPSGGGSNQPQHF.